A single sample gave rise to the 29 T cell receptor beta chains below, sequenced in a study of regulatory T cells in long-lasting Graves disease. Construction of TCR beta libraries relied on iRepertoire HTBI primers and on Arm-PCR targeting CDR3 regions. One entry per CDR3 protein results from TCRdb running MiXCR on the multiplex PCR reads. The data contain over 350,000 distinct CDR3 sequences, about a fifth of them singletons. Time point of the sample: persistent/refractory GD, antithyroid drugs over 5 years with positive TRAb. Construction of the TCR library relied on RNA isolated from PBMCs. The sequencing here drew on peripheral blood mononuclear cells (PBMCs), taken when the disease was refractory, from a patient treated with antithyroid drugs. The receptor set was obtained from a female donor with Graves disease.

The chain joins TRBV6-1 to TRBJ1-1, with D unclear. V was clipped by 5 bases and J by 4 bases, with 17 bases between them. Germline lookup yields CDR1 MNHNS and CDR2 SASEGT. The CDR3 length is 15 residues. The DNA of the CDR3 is TGTGCCAGCAGTACCCGACCCCCCCGAGGCACTGAAGCTTTCTTT. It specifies CASSTRPPRGTEAFF.

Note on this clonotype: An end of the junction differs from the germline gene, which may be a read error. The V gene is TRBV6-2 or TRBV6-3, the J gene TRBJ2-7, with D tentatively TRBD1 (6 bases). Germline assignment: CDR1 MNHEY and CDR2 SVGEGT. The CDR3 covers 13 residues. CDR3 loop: CASSLQGAYEQHF. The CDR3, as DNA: TGTGCCAGCAGTCTACAGGGCGCCTACGAGCAGCACTTC.

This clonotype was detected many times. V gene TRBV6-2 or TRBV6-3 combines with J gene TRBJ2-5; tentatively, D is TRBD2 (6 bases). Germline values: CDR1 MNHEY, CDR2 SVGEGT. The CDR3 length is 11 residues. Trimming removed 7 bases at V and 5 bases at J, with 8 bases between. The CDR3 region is CASIRGETQYF. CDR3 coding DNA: TGTGCCAGCATTCGGGGGGAGACCCAGTACTTC.

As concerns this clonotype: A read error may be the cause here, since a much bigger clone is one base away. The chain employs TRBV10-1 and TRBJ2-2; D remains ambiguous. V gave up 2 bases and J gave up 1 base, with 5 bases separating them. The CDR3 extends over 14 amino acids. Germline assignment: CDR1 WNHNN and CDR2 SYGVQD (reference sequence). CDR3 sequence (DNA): TGCGCCAGCAGTGAGGGAAAGAACACCGGGGAGCTGTTTTTT. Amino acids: CASSEGKNTGELFF.

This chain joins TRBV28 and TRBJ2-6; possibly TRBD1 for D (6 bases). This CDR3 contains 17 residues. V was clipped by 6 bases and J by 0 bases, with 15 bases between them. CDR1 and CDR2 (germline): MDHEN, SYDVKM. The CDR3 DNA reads TGTGCCAGCAGGACTGAACAGGGCAACTCTGGGGCCAACGTCCTGACTTTC. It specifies CASRTEQGNSGANVLTF.

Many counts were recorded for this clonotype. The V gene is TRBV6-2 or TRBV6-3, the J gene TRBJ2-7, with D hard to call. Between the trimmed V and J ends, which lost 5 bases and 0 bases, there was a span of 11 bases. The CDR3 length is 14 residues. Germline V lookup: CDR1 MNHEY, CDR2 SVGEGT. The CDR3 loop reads CASSPYPRSYEQYF. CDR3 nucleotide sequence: TGTGCCAGCAGTCCCTATCCTCGCTCCTACGAGCAGTACTTC.

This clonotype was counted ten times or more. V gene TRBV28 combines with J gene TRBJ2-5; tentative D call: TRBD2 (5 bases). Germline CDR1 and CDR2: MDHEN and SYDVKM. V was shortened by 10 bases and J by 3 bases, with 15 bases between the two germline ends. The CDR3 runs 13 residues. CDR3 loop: CATRDPLKETQYF. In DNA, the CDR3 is TGTGCCACCCGGGATCCACTTAAAGAGACCCAGTACTTC.

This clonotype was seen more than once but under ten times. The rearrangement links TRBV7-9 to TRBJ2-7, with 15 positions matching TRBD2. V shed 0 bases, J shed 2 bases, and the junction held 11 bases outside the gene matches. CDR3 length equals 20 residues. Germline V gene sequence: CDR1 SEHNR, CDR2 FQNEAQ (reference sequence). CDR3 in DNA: TGTGCCAGCAGCTTAGCGGTCGGACTAGCGGGAGGGCCCCGAACCTACGAGCAGTACTTC. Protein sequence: CASSLAVGLAGGPRTYEQYF.

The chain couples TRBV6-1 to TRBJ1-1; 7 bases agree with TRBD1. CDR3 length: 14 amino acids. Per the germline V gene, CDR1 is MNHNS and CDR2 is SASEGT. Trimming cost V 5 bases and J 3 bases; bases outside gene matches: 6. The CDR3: CASSPAGQYTEAFF. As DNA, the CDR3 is TGTGCCAGCAGTCCGGCGGGACAGTACACTGAAGCTTTCTTT.

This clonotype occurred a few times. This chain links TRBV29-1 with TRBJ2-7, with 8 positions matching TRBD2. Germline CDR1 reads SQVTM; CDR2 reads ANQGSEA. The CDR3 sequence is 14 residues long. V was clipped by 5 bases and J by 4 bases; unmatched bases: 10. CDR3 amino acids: CSVRAGGGFYEQYF. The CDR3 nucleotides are TGCAGCGTTCGCGCCGGGGGGGGATTTTACGAGCAGTACTTC.

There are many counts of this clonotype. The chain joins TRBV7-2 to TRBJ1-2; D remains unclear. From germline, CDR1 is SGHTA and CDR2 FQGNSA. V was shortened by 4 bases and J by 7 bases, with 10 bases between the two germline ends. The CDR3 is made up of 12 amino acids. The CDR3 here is CASSSPSFGYTF. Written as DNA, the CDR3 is TGTGCCAGCAGCTCCCCGAGCTTTGGCTACACCTTC.

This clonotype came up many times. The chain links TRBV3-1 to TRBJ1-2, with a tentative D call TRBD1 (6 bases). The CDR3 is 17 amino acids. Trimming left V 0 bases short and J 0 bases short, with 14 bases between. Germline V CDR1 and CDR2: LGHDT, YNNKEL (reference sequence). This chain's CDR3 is CASSQDIPGHTNYGYTF. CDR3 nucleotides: TGTGCCAGCAGCCAAGATATTCCGGGACACACTAACTATGGCTACACCTTC.

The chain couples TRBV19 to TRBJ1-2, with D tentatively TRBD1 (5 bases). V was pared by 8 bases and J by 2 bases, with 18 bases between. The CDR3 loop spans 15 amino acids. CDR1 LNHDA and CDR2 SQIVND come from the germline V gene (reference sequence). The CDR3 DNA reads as TGTGCCAGTTTTAACCTCGGGACGGCGAACTATGGCTACACCTTC. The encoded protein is CASFNLGTANYGYTF.

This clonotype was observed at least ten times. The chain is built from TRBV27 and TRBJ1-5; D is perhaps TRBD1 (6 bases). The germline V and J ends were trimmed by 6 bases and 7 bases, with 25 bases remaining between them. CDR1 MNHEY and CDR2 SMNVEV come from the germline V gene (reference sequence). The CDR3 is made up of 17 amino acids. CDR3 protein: CASSPTPGGGAGQPQHF. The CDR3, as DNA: TGTGCCAGCAGCCCTACCCCCGGGGGGGGCGCAGGACAGCCCCAGCATTTT.

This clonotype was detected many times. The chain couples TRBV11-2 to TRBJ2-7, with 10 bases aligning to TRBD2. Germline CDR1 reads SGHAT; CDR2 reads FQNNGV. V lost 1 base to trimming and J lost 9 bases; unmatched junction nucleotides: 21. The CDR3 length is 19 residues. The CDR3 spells CASSLGRASGRSMGTVQYF. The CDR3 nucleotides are TGTGCCAGCAGCTTAGGTCGCGCTAGCGGGAGATCAATGGGGACTGTGCAGTACTTC. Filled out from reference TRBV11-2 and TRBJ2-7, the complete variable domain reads EAGVAQSPRYKIIEKRQSVAFWCNPISGHATLYWYQQILGQGPKLLIQFQNNGVVDDSQLPKDRFSAERLKGVDSTLKIQPAKLEDSAVYLCASSLGRASGRSMGTVQYFGPGTRLTVT.

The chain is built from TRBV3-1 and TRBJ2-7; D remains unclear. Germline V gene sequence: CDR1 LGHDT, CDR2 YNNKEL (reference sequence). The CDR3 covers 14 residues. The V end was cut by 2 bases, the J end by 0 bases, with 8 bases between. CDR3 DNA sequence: TGTGCCAGCAGCCAATGGCAAAGCTCCTACGAGCAGTACTTC. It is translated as CASSQWQSSYEQYF.

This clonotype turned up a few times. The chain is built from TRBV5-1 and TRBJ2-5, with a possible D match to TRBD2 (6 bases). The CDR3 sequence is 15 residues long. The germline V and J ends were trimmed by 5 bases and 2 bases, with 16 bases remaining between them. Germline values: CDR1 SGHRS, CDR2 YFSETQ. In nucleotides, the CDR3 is TGCGCCAGCAGAACCCAGAGCAGCGGGCAAGAGACCCAGTACTTC. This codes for CASRTQSSGQETQYF.

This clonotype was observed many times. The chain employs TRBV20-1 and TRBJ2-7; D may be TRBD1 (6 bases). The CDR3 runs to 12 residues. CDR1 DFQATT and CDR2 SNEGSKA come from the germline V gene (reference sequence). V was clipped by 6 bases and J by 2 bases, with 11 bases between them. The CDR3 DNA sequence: TGCAGTGCCGGTGAGGGGGCCTACGAGCAGTACTTC. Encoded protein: CSAGEGAYEQYF.

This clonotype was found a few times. The CDR3 bases are TGTGCCAGCAGCTTCAGGGACTATGGCTACACCTTC. This encodes CASSFRDYGYTF. This chain joins TRBV7-2 and TRBJ1-2, with a possible D match to TRBD1 (5 bases). Germline-derived CDR1 and CDR2 are SGHTA and FQGNSA. V shed 3 bases and J shed 3 bases, with 5 bases lying between them. The CDR3 has 12 residues.

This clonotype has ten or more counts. CDR3 sequence reads: CSARDPASGSQETQYF. The CDR3 DNA follows: TGCAGTGCTAGAGACCCGGCTAGCGGGAGTCAAGAGACCCAGTACTTC. The chain recombines TRBV20-1 with TRBJ2-5, with TRBD2 identical over 10 bases. With V trimmed by 0 bases and J by 2 bases, 6 bases remained unmatched. The CDR3 consists of 16 residues. CDR1 is DFQATT, CDR2 SNEGSKA, per germline (reference sequence).

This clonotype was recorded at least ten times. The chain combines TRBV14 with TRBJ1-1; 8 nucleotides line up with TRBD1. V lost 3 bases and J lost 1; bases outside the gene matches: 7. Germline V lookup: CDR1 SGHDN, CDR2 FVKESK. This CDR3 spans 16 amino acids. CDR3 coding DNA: TGTGCCAGCAGCCACAGAACCGGGACAGGGAACACTGAAGCTTTCTTT. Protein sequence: CASSHRTGTGNTEAFF.

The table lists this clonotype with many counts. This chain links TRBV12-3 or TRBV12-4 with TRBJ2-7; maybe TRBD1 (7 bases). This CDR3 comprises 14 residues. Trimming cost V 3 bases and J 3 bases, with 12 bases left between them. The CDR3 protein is CASSFAGQSYEQYF. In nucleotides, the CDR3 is TGTGCCAGCAGTTTTGCGGGACAGAGCTACGAGCAGTACTTC.

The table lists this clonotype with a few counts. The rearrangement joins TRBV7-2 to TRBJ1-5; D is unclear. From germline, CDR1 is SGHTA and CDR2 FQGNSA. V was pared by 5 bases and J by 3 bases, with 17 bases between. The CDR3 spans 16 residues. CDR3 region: CASSQYGLQANQPQHF. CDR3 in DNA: TGTGCCAGCAGCCAATACGGGCTCCAGGCCAATCAGCCCCAGCATTTT.

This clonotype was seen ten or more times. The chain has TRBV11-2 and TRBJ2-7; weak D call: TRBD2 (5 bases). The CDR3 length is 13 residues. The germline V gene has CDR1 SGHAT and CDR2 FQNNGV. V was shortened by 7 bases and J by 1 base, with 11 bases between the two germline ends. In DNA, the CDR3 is TGTGCCAGCACCCCACCGGGATCCTACGAGCAGTACTTC. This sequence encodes CASTPPGSYEQYF.

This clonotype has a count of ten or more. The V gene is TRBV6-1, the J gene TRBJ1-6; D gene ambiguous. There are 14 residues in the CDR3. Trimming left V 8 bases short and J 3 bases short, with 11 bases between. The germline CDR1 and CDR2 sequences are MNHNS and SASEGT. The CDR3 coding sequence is TGTGCCAGCGGCCCCTTCGACTATAATTCACCCCTCCACTTT. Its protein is CASGPFDYNSPLHF.

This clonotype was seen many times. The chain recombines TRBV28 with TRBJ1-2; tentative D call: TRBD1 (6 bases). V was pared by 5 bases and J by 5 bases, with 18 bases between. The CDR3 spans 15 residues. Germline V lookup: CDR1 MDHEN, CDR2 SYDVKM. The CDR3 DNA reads TGTGCCAGCAGTATAAGTCCCGGGACACGGTATGGCTACACCTTC. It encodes CASSISPGTRYGYTF.

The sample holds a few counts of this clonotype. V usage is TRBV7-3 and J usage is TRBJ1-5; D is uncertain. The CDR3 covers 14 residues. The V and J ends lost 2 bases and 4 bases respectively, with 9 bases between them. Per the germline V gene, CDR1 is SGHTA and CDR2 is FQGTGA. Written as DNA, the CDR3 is TGTGCCAGCAGCTTACGTCGGAATAATCAGCCCCAGCATTTT. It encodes CASSLRRNNQPQHF.

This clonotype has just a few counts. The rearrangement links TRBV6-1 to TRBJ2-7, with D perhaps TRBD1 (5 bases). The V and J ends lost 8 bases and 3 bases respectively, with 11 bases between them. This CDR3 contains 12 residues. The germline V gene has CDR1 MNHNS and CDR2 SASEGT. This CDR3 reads CASGAGSYEQYF. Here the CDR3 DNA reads TGTGCCAGCGGGGCAGGAAGCTACGAGCAGTACTTC.

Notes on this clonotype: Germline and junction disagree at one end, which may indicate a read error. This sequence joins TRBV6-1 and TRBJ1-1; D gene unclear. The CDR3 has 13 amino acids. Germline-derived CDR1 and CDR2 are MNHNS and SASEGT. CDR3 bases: TGTGTCAGCAGCTATGACTCGAACACTGAAGCTTTCTTT. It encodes CVSSYDSNTEAFF.